This T cell receptor beta chain was retrieved from a study of patients and donors after allogeneic stem cell transplantation. A single record per CDR3 protein comes from TCRdb applying MiXCR to the RT-PCR reads. Here the sample spans just over 55,000 distinct CDR3 sequences, about an eighth being singletons. This CDR3 contains 12 residues. There are a few counts of this clonotype. This receptor was obtained from a human donor who was either an allogeneic HSCT recipient or a stem cell or donor lymphocyte infusion donor (not recorded which). It is not recorded whose cells these are; they may come from a transplant donor. The rearrangement links TRBV21-1 to TRBJ2-7. TRBV21-1 has pseudogene status. Sample: blood, either unsorted or a sorted T cell fraction (not recorded which). This CDR3 is CASSKPRIEQYF. CDR3 in DNA: TGTGCCAGCAGCAAACCGAGAATTGAGCAGTACTTC.